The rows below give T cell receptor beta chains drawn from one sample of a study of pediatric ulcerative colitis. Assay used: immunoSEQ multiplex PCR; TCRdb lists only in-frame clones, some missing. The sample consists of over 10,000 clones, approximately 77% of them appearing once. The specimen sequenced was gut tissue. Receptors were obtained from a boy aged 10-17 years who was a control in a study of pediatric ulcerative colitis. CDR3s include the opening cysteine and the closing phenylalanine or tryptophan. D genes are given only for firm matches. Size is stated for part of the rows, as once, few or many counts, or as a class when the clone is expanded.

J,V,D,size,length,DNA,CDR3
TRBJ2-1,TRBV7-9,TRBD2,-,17,TGTGCCAGCAGCCCGATGGAAAGTAGCGGGAGAGGCTATGAGCAGTTCTTC,CASSPMESSGRGYEQFF
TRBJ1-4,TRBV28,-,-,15,TGTGCCAGCAGTTTGCGCAGGCCAACTAATGAAAAACTGTTTTTT,CASSLRRPTNEKLFF
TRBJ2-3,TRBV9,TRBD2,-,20,TGTGCCAGCAGCCCCCCCCCGGGACTAGCGGGAGGTACACGCACAGATACGCAGTATTTT,CASSPPPGLAGGTRTDTQYF
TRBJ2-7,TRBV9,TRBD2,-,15,TGTGCCAGCAGCGTAGGCGGCGGGAGCAAGTACGAGCAGTACTTC,CASSVGGGSKYEQYF
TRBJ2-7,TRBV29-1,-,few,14,TGCAGCGTTGACGTATCGGGGGGCTCGGGGGAGCAGTACTTC,CSVDVSGGSGEQYF
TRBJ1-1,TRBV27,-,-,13,TGTGCCAGCAGTTTCCCCGGGAACACTGAAGCTTTCTTT,CASSFPGNTEAFF
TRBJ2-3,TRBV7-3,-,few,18,TGTGCCAGCAGCCCCACGTTTCTGGACGGGTCTAGCACAGATACGCAGTATTTT,CASSPTFLDGSSTDTQYF
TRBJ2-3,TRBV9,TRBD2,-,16,TGTGCCAGCAGCTTCAGCGGGATGGCTACCACAGATACGCAGTATTTT,CASSFSGMATTDTQYF
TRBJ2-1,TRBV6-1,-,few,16,TGTGCCAGCAGTGAAAATCCCACGGGAGCCCAGTTTGCTCCGTTCTTC,CASSENPTGAQFAPFF
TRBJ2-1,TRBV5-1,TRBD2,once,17,TGCGCCAGCAGCTTGGGGATAGCGGGAAGCTCCTACAATGAGCAGTTCTTC,CASSLGIAGSSYNEQFF
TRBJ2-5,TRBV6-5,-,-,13,TGTGCCAGTGAGACGCGAGTGGGGGGGACCCAGTACTTC,CASETRVGGTQYF
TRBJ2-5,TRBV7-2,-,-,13,TGTGCCAGCAGCTTAGGCGTCGGCGAGACCCAGTACTTC,CASSLGVGETQYF
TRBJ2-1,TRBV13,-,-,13,TGTGCCAGCAGCTTCTCGGCGGGATCTGAGCAGTTCTTC,CASSFSAGSEQFF
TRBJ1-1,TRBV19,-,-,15,TGTGCCAGTAGTATAGGCACAGGGCAGAACACTGAAGCTTTCTTT,CASSIGTGQNTEAFF
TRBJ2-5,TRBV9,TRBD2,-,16,TGTGCCAGCAGCGTAGCGACGGGAGGGCCCCAAGAGACCCAGTACTTC,CASSVATGGPQETQYF
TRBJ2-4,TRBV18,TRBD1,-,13,TGTGCCAGCTCACGAGACAGGGAAGGCGGTCAGTACTTC,CASSRDREGGQYF
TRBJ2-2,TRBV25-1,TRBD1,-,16,TGTGCCAGCAGTGGACAAGGGACAGGAGAGACCGGGGAGCTGTTTTTT,CASSGQGTGETGELFF
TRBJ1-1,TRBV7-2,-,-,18,TGTGCCAGCAGCTTAGAGCGACAGTCACGCAATATTAACACTGAAGCTTTCTTT,CASSLERQSRNINTEAFF
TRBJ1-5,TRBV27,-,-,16,TGTGCCAGCAGCTCTTTAAAGGGAACTGGCAATCAGCCCCAGCATTTT,CASSSLKGTGNQPQHF
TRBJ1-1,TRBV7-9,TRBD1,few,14,TGTGCCAGCAGCCAGGGGACAGGGAACACTGAAGCTTTCTTT,CASSQGTGNTEAFF
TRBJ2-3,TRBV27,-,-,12,TGTGCCAGCAGTTTCCGTGGAGATACGCAGTATTTT,CASSFRGDTQYF
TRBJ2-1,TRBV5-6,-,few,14,TGTGCCAGCAGCACCGGGGGGCCTAACAATGAGCAGTTCTTC,CASSTGGPNNEQFF
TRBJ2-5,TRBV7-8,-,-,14,TGTGCCAGCAGCCAGAGCGGCGGTAAAGAGACCCAGTACTTC,CASSQSGGKETQYF
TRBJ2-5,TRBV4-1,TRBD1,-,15,TGCGCCAGCAGCCAAGCTAGGACAGGGCGGGAGACCCAGTACTTC,CASSQARTGRETQYF
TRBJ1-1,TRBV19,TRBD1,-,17,TGTGCCAGTAGTTCGCCTCCGCCCGGGACAGGGGACACTGAAGCTTTCTTT,CASSSPPPGTGDTEAFF
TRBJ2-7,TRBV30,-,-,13,TGTGCCTGGAGTCTAGGGGGAGCCTACGAGCAGTACTTC,CAWSLGGAYEQYF
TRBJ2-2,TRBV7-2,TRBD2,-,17,TGTGCCAGCAGCCCACAGACTAGCGGGAGGGTAGGAGGGGAGCTGTTTTTT,CASSPQTSGRVGGELFF
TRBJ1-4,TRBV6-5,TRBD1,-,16,TGTGCCAGCAGTTACTCGATCGGACAGGGTGGGGAAAAACTGTTTTTT,CASSYSIGQGGEKLFF
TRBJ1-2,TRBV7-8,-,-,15,TGTGCCAGCACCCTATTTGAGACTGCTAACTATGGCTACACCTTC,CASTLFETANYGYTF
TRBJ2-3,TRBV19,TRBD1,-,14,TGTGCCAGTAGAGGGACAGTATACACAGATACGCAGTATTTT,CASRGTVYTDTQYF
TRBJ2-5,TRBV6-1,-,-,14,TGTGCCAGCAGTGTAGGGGGGGTGGGAGAGACCCAGTACTTC,CASSVGGVGETQYF
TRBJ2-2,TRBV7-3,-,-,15,TGTGCCAGCAGCCCCCGGACGCGTGCGTCCGGGGAGCTGTTTTTT,CASSPRTRASGELFF
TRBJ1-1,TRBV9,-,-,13,TGTGCCAGCAGCGTAAGGGACAATTCTGAAGCTTTCTTT,CASSVRDNSEAFF
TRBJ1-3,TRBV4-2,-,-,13,TGTGCCAGCAAGGGAGAGGCAGGGGACACCATATATTTT,CASKGEAGDTIYF
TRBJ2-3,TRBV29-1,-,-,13,TGCAGCGTTGCCAAGGGAGGCACAGATACGCAGTATTTT,CSVAKGGTDTQYF
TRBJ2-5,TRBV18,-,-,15,TGTGCCAGCTCACCAGCGGCTACAGTCCAAGAGACCCAGTACTTC,CASSPAATVQETQYF
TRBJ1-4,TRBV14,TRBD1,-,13,TGTGCCAGCAGTCGGGACAGTAATGAAAAACTGTTTTTT,CASSRDSNEKLFF
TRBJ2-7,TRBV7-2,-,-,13,TGTGCCAGCAGCCCAGGGTACGGATACGAGCAGTACTTC,CASSPGYGYEQYF
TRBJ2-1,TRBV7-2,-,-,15,TGTGCCAGCAGCGGCGCGGGGACTGTACCCAATGAGCAGTTCTTC,CASSGAGTVPNEQFF
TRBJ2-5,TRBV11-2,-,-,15,TGTGCCAGCAGCTTAGCGGCAGGGGGGAGAGAGACCCAGTACTTC,CASSLAAGGRETQYF
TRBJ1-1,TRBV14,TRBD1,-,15,TGTGCCAGCAGCCTCCATATGGGACAGGGAGGCGAAGCTTTCTTT,CASSLHMGQGGEAFF
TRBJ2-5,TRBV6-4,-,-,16,TGTGCCAGCAGTGACTCAAGGGATGGGCACCAAGAGACCCAGTACTTC,CASSDSRDGHQETQYF
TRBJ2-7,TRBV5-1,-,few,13,TGCGCCAGCAGCGGCGGTTCCTCCTACGAGCAGTACTTC,CASSGGSSYEQYF
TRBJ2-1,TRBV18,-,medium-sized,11,TGTGCCAGCTCACAGGGAACTGAGCAGTTCTTC,CASSQGTEQFF